These 15 T cell receptor beta chains share one sample of origin, sequenced in a study of T cells in Graves' hyperthyroidism and ophthalmopathy. Amplified regions were TCR beta CDR3 sequences from RNA transcripts. Primed by the HTBI set, a first-round RT-PCR was run on the TCR CDR3. MiXCR was run by TCRdb on the multiplex PCR reads, yielding one entry per CDR3 protein. Of about 700,000 distinct CDR3 sequences in the sample, about 45% were seen once. The sample taken for sequencing was peripheral blood or thyroid tissue (not recorded which). These receptors all stem from an adult man with Graves' disease, either hyperthyroidism or ophthalmopathy (not recorded which).

The chain joins TRBV7-9 to TRBJ2-2; D is perhaps TRBD1 (5 bases). The CDR3 has 14 residues. Germline V gives CDR1 SEHNR, CDR2 FQNEAQ (reference sequence). V was clipped by 5 bases and J by 6 bases, with 13 bases between them. The CDR3 nucleotides are TGTGCCAGCAGCCCCGGTAGGGGCTCCGGGGAGCTGTTTTTT. Residues: CASSPGRGSGELFF.

This clonotype was observed a few times. The gene calls are TRBV29-1 and TRBJ1-1, with a weak D call TRBD1 (5 bases). The germline V gene has CDR1 SQVTM and CDR2 ANQGSEA. The CDR3 has 14 residues. V lost 7 bases to trimming and J lost 0 bases, with 15 bases between them. Written as DNA, the CDR3 is TGCAGCGCGAGGGGACTATTGATGAACACTGAAGCTTTCTTT. It yields the protein CSARGLLMNTEAFF.

V usage is TRBV7-9 and J usage is TRBJ2-7; D is possibly TRBD2 (5 bases). This CDR3 has 14 residues. The V and J ends lost 5 bases and 2 bases respectively, with 13 bases between them. The germline V gene has CDR1 SEHNR and CDR2 FQNEAQ (reference sequence). For the CDR3, the DNA is TGTGCCAGCAGCCGATCCGGGATCGCCTACGAGCAGTACTTC. It encodes CASSRSGIAYEQYF.

This clonotype was seen only a few times. The CDR3 region is CASSAQQGTRREAFF. CDR3 bases: TGTGCCAGCAGTGCCCAACAAGGGACAAGGAGAGAAGCTTTCTTT. The rearrangement uses TRBV2 and TRBJ1-1, with D possibly being TRBD1 (6 bases). V was clipped by 4 bases and J by 8 bases, with 20 bases between them. Germline V lookup: CDR1 SNHLY, CDR2 FYNNEI. The CDR3 is 15 residues long.

This clonotype was seen a few times. This chain links TRBV19 with TRBJ2-2; tentatively, D is TRBD1 (5 bases). The CDR3 is 14 amino acids. Germline V CDR1 and CDR2: LNHDA, SQIVND (reference sequence). Between the trimmed V and J ends, which lost 10 bases and 6 bases, there was a span of 18 bases. This chain's CDR3 is CATSGQGNPGELFF. CDR3 sequence (DNA): TGTGCCACCAGTGGACAAGGGAATCCCGGGGAGCTGTTTTTT.

The chain couples TRBV7-2 to TRBJ1-1; 7 bases agree with TRBD1. Germline values: CDR1 SGHTA, CDR2 FQGNSA. The trim removed 5 bases at V and 5 bases at J, leaving 14 bases unmatched. The CDR3 sequence is 16 residues long. The CDR3 region is CASSALTGLSGTEAFF. The CDR3 nucleotides read TGTGCCAGCAGCGCACTGACAGGGCTCTCGGGGACTGAAGCTTTCTTT.

The rearrangement links TRBV29-1 to TRBJ2-7, with 9 bases aligning to TRBD2. There are 13 residues in the CDR3. Germline assignment: CDR1 SQVTM and CDR2 ANQGSEA. With 2 bases clipped from V and 2 bases from J, the junction kept 1 base outside the gene matches. The CDR3 DNA reads as TGCAGCGTTGAAATAGCGGGAGCCTACGAGCAGTACTTC. Translating it yields CSVEIAGAYEQYF.

The chain couples TRBV20-1 to TRBJ1-1; D gene unclear. The CDR3 has 14 amino acids. V dropped 1 base and J dropped 1 base, with 10 bases sitting between them. Germline CDR1 is DFQATT and CDR2 is SNEGSKA (reference sequence). Written as DNA, the CDR3 is TGCAGTGCTAGAGGGGCCCTTACGAACACTGAAGCTTTCTTT. Translating gives CSARGALTNTEAFF.

The CDR3 bases are TGTGCCAGCAGTGATCCCCTGCCCTCTTATAATTCACCCCTCCACTTT. The encoded protein is CASSDPLPSYNSPLHF. The genes are TRBV25-1 and TRBJ1-6, with no clear D. The CDR3 totals 16 residues. The V gene lost 3 bases and the J gene lost 4 bases, with 13 bases spanning the gap. Per germline, CDR1 MGHDK and CDR2 SYGVNS.

Comment on this clonotype: This may come from a read error, since a much larger clone is one base off. The chain uses TRBV7-8 and TRBJ1-4; unclear D gene. V lost 1 base and J lost 0, with 6 bases in between. In germline, CDR1 is SGHVS, CDR2 FQNEAQ. The CDR3 has 15 amino acids. CDR3 bases: TGTGCCAGCAGCTTAGATGGCCCAACTAATGAAAAACTGTTTTTT. Translated: CASSLDGPTNEKLFF.

The chain recombines TRBV29-1 with TRBJ1-3; no definite D call. Looked up from germline, CDR1 is SQVTM and CDR2 is ANQGSEA. This CDR3 comprises 11 residues. V was shortened by 5 bases and J by 7 bases, with 9 bases between the two germline ends. The CDR3 region is CSVSGRNTIYF. The CDR3 bases are TGCAGCGTTTCGGGCAGGAACACCATATATTTT.

This clonotype was recorded a few times. The V gene is TRBV20-1, the J gene TRBJ2-7; 12 bases agree with TRBD2. The germline V gene has CDR1 DFQATT and CDR2 SNEGSKA (reference sequence). The CDR3 is 17 residues long. V gave up 3 bases and J gave up 3 bases; unmatched junction bases: 12. CDR3 DNA: TGCAGTGCTAGCTCAACTCGGACTAGCGGGAATATCTACGAGCAGTACTTC. Protein sequence: CSASSTRTSGNIYEQYF.

Remarks on this clonotype: Given a much more abundant clone one base away, this may be a read error. This chain links TRBV20-1 with TRBJ1-3, with no clear D. Trimming left V 2 bases short and J 2 bases short, with 7 bases between. This CDR3 region has 13 residues. Germline CDR1 is DFQATT and CDR2 is SNEGSKA (reference sequence). CDR3 loop: CSARLVAGNTIYF. CDR3 sequence (DNA): TGCAGTGCTAGACTGGTGGCTGGAAACACCATATATTTT.

CDR3 sequence (DNA): TGCGCCAGCAGTGAGGAGGTAGCAGGGTACAATCAGCCCCAGCATTTT. Protein product: CASSEEVAGYNQPQHF. The chain couples TRBV10-2 to TRBJ1-5; D is perhaps TRBD1 (5 bases). Per the germline V gene, CDR1 is WSHSY and CDR2 is SAAADI. Trimming shortened V by 2 bases and J by 3 bases, and 14 bases separated the two germline ends. There are 16 residues in the CDR3.

The sample holds a few counts of this clonotype. This chain uses TRBV7-9 with TRBJ1-3, with no clear D. Germline V gene sequence: CDR1 SEHNR, CDR2 FQNEAQ (reference sequence). The CDR3 has 14 residues. V lost 9 bases and J lost 0, with 12 bases in between. For the CDR3, the DNA is TGTGCCAGTACTCCACGGGGCTCTGGAAACACCATATATTTT. Amino acid sequence: CASTPRGSGNTIYF.